The TCR beta chain under discussion was sequenced for a study of blood T cell repertoires in COVID-19. Study summary: Acute and convalescent COVID-19 samples came from the United States, Italy and Spain. Sources were T cells, B-cell-depleted T cells, or PBMCs; the material itself was cDNA or gDNA.

TCRdb's copy holds only in-frame clones and misses some; the assay was immunoSEQ multiplex PCR. The repertoire holds 350,000 to 450,000 clones, with 89% as singletons. J lost 2 bases, V lost 6 bases, and 6 bases had no gene match. CDR3 length: 16 residues. The V gene's germline CDR1 is SGHAT and CDR2 FQNNGV. Cohorts were assigned according to the clinical history that participants reported. Recovered status applied to Cohort 3 donors who had two consecutive negative PCRs. It also applied to those with clearance or with symptom resolution. The gene calls are TRBV11-2 and TRBJ2-4, with 11 bases fitting TRBD2. The receptor was isolated from a woman in her 30s who had recovered from COVID-19. Sample: PBMCs or T cells enriched from blood (not recorded which). The CDR3 region is CASSTTSGSSKNIQYF. Here the CDR3 DNA reads TGTGCCAGCAGTACCACTAGCGGGAGTTCCAAAAACATTCAGTACTTC. The full variable domain, in which reference TRBV11-2 and TRBJ2-4 provide the parts outside the CDR3, is EAGVAQSPRYKIIEKRQSVAFWCNPISGHATLYWYQQILGQGPKLLIQFQNNGVVDDSQLPKDRFSAERLKGVDSTLKIQPAKLEDSAVYLCASSTTSGSSKNIQYFGAGTRLSVL.